This is a list of T cell receptor beta chains from one sample in a study of immune evolution from preneoplasia to lung adenocarcinoma. The table came from immunoSEQ multiplex PCR; TCRdb's copy has only in-frame clones and leaves some out. The data show over 7,000 clones, approximately 80% seen once. Sequenced input: FFPE adjacent normal lung tissue. These TCRs come from a person aged 65-85 years with lung adenocarcinoma. Each CDR3 is given without its conserved first and last residue.

V gene	J gene	CDR3 protein
TRBV6-4	TRBJ2-1	ASSLGQASYNEQF
TRBV29-1	TRBJ1-2	SVERDYGYT
TRBV5-1	TRBJ1-6	ASSKNDSERSPLH
TRBV9	TRBJ1-1	ASSVLGEASEAF
TRBV7-9	TRBJ1-3	ASSLGQDYETIY
TRBV5-1	TRBJ1-1	ASSQVNTEAF
TRBV10-3	TRBJ2-3	AISALKGDTQY
TRBV7-2	TRBJ2-7	ASSLGTSAYEQY
TRBV6-5	TRBJ2-3	ASSNSADTQY
TRBV7-3	TRBJ2-1	ASSLDGGSLYNEQF
TRBV28	TRBJ2-1	ASKPGTTSYNEQF
TRBV14	TRBJ2-6	ASSRRGAGANVLT
TRBV30	TRBJ2-2	AWKGIAGLGGELF
TRBV7-3	TRBJ2-1	ASSLLGGEQF
TRBV7-2	TRBJ2-6	ASSLGGSGGET
TRBV6-6	TRBJ1-5	ASSYPSDQNQPQH
TRBV7-3	TRBJ2-2	ASSPLINTGELF
TRBV11-2	TRBJ1-1	ASSGEFAEAF
TRBV19	TRBJ1-1	ASSLDRDNTEAF
TRBV19	TRBJ2-3	ASSPGQGDTQY